This entry describes one TCR beta chain. Its antigen is still unknown. The CDR3 length is 16 residues. V trimming: 3 bases; J trimming: 4 bases; junction bases outside the gene matches: 13. Germline V lookup: CDR1 DFQATT, CDR2 SNEGSKA (reference sequence). These data originate in a study of post-analysis software for immune sequencing data. Overall study findings and caveats: Relative to controls, patients had about 5 TRBV segments at higher frequency, with TRBV5-6, TRBV5-1 and TRBV20-1 among these.

Prepared TCR beta cDNA libraries contained unique molecular identifiers. MiXCR, run by TCRdb on the PCR reads, gives a single entry per CDR3 protein. The sample carries roughly 700,000 distinct CDR3 sequences, 30% recorded once. J is TRBJ2-7 and V is TRBV20-1, with 9 bases matching TRBD2. The specimen was blood. The sequence was collected from a girl aged 5-17 years with multiple sclerosis. The CDR3 bases are TGCAGTGCTAGTCCCCCTTGGCGCGCGGGAGGGTACGAGCAGTACTTC. Translation gives CSASPPWRAGGYEQYF.